A single T cell receptor (beta chain) is shown here with its context. Antigen unknown. The data stem from a study of shared clonotypes between healthy human individuals. Authors' processing steps: Junction-only sequences without quality scores were provided by ImmunoSEQ, so filtering was different. Assay used: immunoSEQ multiplex PCR; TCRdb lists only in-frame clones, some missing. The D gene and trimming were derived from the DNA, and the V and J assignments and clone size from that table. This sample has some 2,000,000 clones, with 85% to 95% found just once. Free of recent acute infections or vaccinations, the donors were healthy HIV-negative adults. Naive CD4+ cells were CD45RA-selected; the remaining cells were memory. Trimming stripped 0 bases from V and 0 bases from J, with 12 bases between. CDR1 and CDR2 (germline): SGHRS, YFSETQ. The CDR3 loop spans 16 amino acids. Points from the study as a whole: Shared across a few donors were 4% to 5% of the naive CD4 clonotypes.

The sample taken for sequencing was naive CD4+ T cells sorted from blood. Subset specified: CD45RA+ positively selected. The receptor's source is a man aged 18 to 35 in good health. The chain couples TRBV5-1 to TRBJ1-2; the D is unclear. The CDR3 loop is CASSLARGGANYGYTF. CDR3 DNA: TGCGCCAGCAGCTTGGCACGCGGCGGAGCTAACTATGGCTACACCTTC.